Listed here are 4 T cell receptor beta chains from one sample, sequenced in a study of PD-1 blockade in classical Hodgkin lymphoma. Clones were read by immunoSEQ multiplex PCR, and TCRdb kept only the in-frame ones, dropping some. The data contain around 45,000 clones, roughly three quarters of them seen just once; the ten biggest clones take up 2.5% to 3.5%. Relapse was seen in all patients after autologous stem cell transplantation, and brentuximab vedotin exposure was variable. Specimen: peripheral blood mononuclear cells (PBMCs), collected before the second cycle of nivolumab. Source of these receptors: a human donor with classical Hodgkin lymphoma.

This clone is medium-sized within its sample. V and J are TRBV6-5 and TRBJ2-7, with D possibly being TRBD1 (5 bases). CDR3 length: 15 residues. Germline loops: CDR1 MNHEY, CDR2 SVGAGI. The V gene lost 7 bases and the J gene lost 3 bases, with 19 bases spanning the gap. Here the CDR3 reads CASTKATDSVYEQYF. CDR3 bases: TGTGCCAGCACTAAAGCCACCGACAGTGTCTACGAGCAGTACTTC.

The V and J genes are TRBV30 and TRBJ1-6; D is unresolved. The V and J ends lost 6 bases and 0 bases respectively, with 12 bases between them. Per the germline V gene, CDR1 is GTSNPN and CDR2 is SVGIG (reference sequence). This CDR3 contains 15 residues. DNA for the CDR3: TGTGCCTGCCCGGAGAGCAACTCCTATAATTCACCCCTCCACTTT. Translating it yields CACPESNSYNSPLHF.

The genes are TRBV4-3 and TRBJ1-4; 7 bases map to TRBD1. The CDR3 covers 15 residues. Germline V lookup: CDR1 LGHNA, CDR2 YSLEER. V trimming: 4 bases; J trimming: 6 bases; junction bases outside the gene matches: 8. CDR3 DNA: TGCGCCAGCAGCCGCCAGGGGGGGTCCTATGAAAAACTGTTTTTT. This sequence encodes CASSRQGGSYEKLFF.

The V gene is TRBV9, the J gene TRBJ2-2; no clear D gene. Germline CDR1 and CDR2: SGDLS and YYNGEE. V lost 4 bases, J lost 4 bases, and 11 bases lay in between. The CDR3 extends over 14 amino acids. CDR3 nucleotide sequence: TGTGCCAGCAGCCTTCCTACGAGCACCGGGGAGCTGTTTTTT. This sequence encodes CASSLPTSTGELFF.